This T cell receptor (beta chain) was identified in a study of fetal regulatory T cell absence and autoimmunity. Germline V gene sequence: CDR1 SGHTS, CDR2 YDEGEE. CDR3 size: 15 residues. Trimming took off 6 bases at V and 5 bases at J, with 20 bases between the two ends. Sequencing was at survey level. Measured with immunoSEQ multiplex PCR; TCRdb has only the in-frame clones, and not every one. The repertoire holds around 100,000 clones, with 72% as singletons. In this sample, this clone turned up a few times. The chain employs TRBV5-8 and TRBJ1-1, with D unclear. Sequenced material: pancreas tissue. The source is a male donor with IPEX syndrome. The CDR3 DNA follows: TGTGCCAGCATCCCGTATCGGGAGGGAGGGACTGAAGCTTTCTTT. Translation: CASIPYREGGTEAFF.